This TCR beta chain was sequenced for a study of blood T cells in healthy people across ages. Primed by a sample-barcoded 5' primer and a J-beta primer mix, a second PCR proceeded for 7 to 11 cycles. TCRdb re-called the 5' RACE reads through MiXCR, storing one row per CDR3 protein. This repertoire shows hundreds of thousands of distinct CDR3 sequences, 21% found once; its top ten account for about 3.6%. The germline V gene encodes CDR1 MDHEN and CDR2 SYDVKM. V lost 6 bases, J lost 13 bases, and 13 bases stayed unmatched. The CDR3 is 13 amino acids. The specimen was blood. The sequence was obtained from a man aged 70 or older in good health. V usage is TRBV28 and J usage is TRBJ1-2, with TRBD1 matching 8 bases. The CDR3 region has the DNA TGTGCCAGCAGCTCCCCAGGACAGGGACGGTCCACCTTC. Translating it yields CASSSPGQGRSTF.